The source of this TCR beta chain is a study of blood T cell repertoires in COVID-19. On the study more broadly: Some COVID-19 samples were acute and others convalescent; all came from the United States, Italy and Spain.

The germline gives CDR1 SGHRS, CDR2 YFSETQ. Trimming stripped 1 base from V and 4 bases from J, with 11 bases between. This CDR3 contains 14 residues. Profiled with immunoSEQ multiplex PCR; TCRdb holds only in-frame clones, not every one. The top ten hold over 2% of the sample, which has around 290,000 clones, 88% seen once. Individuals drawn from around 25 US areas were roughly 18 to 100 years old. Participant reports of clinical history set cohort assignment. The source of this sequence is a woman in her fifties or sixties in a cohort exposed to, infected with or recovered from COVID-19 (not recorded which). V is TRBV5-1 and J is TRBJ2-5, with D unresolved. The source material was PBMCs or T cells enriched from blood (not recorded which). Written as DNA, the CDR3 is TGCGCCAGCAGCTTGTTGGCGGCCCCAGAGACCCAGTACTTC. This sequence encodes CASSLLAAPETQYF.